A selection of T cell receptor beta chains follows, all from one sample in a study of blood T cell repertoires in COVID-19. Sequenced by immunoSEQ multiplex PCR; TCRdb stores in-frame clones only, minus some. This sample has around 220,000 clones, with 70% to 90% found just once. The specimen was PBMCs or T cells enriched from blood (not recorded which). These receptors were taken from a woman aged 45 to 65 with acute COVID-19. Both conserved end residues are part of each CDR3. D genes are given only for firm matches. Clone size is not always given. Where it is, it says once, few, many or a class for expanded clones.

-	TRBV14	TRBJ2-2	-	CASSQPGQNTGELFF	TGTGCCAGCAGCCAACCAGGACAAAACACCGGGGAGCTGTTTTTT
-	TRBV4-1	TRBJ2-6	-	CASSRGGTGANVLTF	TGCGCCAGCAGCCGAGGAGGGACGGGGGCCAACGTCCTGACTTTC
-	TRBV2	TRBJ1-5	few	CASSEETGGGQPQHF	TGTGCCAGCAGTGAAGAGACGGGGGGAGGTCAGCCCCAGCATTTT
TRBD2	TRBV28	TRBJ2-1	-	CASSLTSSGRTGEQFF	TGTGCCAGCAGCCTAACCTCGAGCGGGAGGACGGGTGAGCAGTTCTTC
TRBD1	TRBV27	TRBJ2-7	-	CASSLSGWGQGNKIYEQYF	TGTGCCAGCAGTTTATCAGGATGGGGACAGGGGAATAAGATCTACGAGCAGTACTTC
TRBD2	TRBV5-1	TRBJ2-7	-	CASSLGTSGRGEQYF	TGCGCCAGCAGCCTCGGGACTAGCGGGAGGGGGGAGCAGTACTTC
-	TRBV7-2	TRBJ1-2	-	CASSRGSGYGYTF	TGTGCCAGCAGCCGAGGGTCAGGCTATGGCTACACCTTC
-	TRBV28	TRBJ2-7	-	CASSFGGRRPYEQYF	TGTGCCAGCAGTTTTGGGGGGAGGCGACCATACGAGCAGTACTTC
-	TRBV10-3	TRBJ1-1	-	CAIRAQNTEAFF	TGTGCCATCAGGGCCCAGAACACTGAAGCTTTCTTT
-	TRBV28	TRBJ1-2	-	CASSSAGRIYGYTF	TGTGCCAGCAGTTCAGCGGGGAGGATCTATGGCTACACCTTC
-	TRBV30	TRBJ1-6	-	CACHRERNSPLHF	TGTGCCTGCCACAGGGAAAGAAATTCACCCCTCCACTTT
-	TRBV20-1	TRBJ1-1	-	CSASPGERTEAFF	TGCAGTGCTAGTCCAGGGGAAAGGACTGAAGCTTTCTTT
-	TRBV27	TRBJ2-7	-	CASSFSGTFYEQYF	TGTGCCAGCAGTTTCTCCGGTACCTTCTACGAGCAGTACTTC
TRBD2	TRBV11-3	TRBJ2-1	-	CASSKGALAGDFNEQFF	TGTGCCAGCAGCAAAGGGGCGCTAGCGGGAGATTTCAATGAGCAGTTCTTC
TRBD1	TRBV5-6	TRBJ1-1	many	CASSPDRGLNTEAFF	TGTGCCAGCAGCCCTGACAGGGGTCTGAACACTGAAGCTTTCTTT
-	TRBV30	TRBJ2-3	-	CAWSVQADTQYF	TGTGCCTGGAGTGTACAGGCGGATACGCAGTATTTT
-	TRBV5-1	TRBJ2-1	few	CASSLGALGGYNEQFF	TGCGCCAGCAGCTTGGGTGCGCTGGGGGGATACAATGAGCAGTTCTTC
TRBD2	TRBV24-1	TRBJ2-1	-	CATSLLAGGYNEQFF	TGTGCCACCAGCCTACTAGCGGGGGGATACAATGAGCAGTTCTTC
-	TRBV7-9	TRBJ2-3	-	CASSQLADTQYF	TGTGCCAGCAGCCAATTGGCTGATACGCAGTATTTT
TRBD2	TRBV28	TRBJ2-7	-	CASAPGAGVYEQYF	TGTGCCAGCGCCCCCGGAGCGGGAGTGTACGAGCAGTACTTC
TRBD2	TRBV28	TRBJ2-5	-	CASSTPSGAQETQYF	TGTGCCAGCAGTACACCTAGCGGGGCCCAAGAGACCCAGTACTTC
-	TRBV30	TRBJ2-7	-	CAYAVNRVFTVPYEQYF	TGTGCCTATGCCGTGAACAGGGTCTTTACGGTCCCCTACGAGCAGTACTTC
TRBD1	TRBV2	TRBJ1-1	-	CASSRQGVNTEAFF	TGTGCCAGCAGCCGACAGGGGGTGAACACTGAAGCTTTCTTT
-	TRBV5-1	TRBJ1-1	-	CASSQNSGMNTEAFF	TGCGCCAGCAGCCAAAACAGCGGGATGAACACTGAAGCTTTCTTT
-	TRBV5-1	TRBJ2-2	-	CASSFREYTGELFF	TGCGCCAGCAGCTTTCGAGAATACACCGGGGAGCTGTTTTTT
TRBD1	TRBV5-1	TRBJ1-3	-	CASSLGTGAPISGNTIYF	TGCGCCAGCAGCTTGGGGACAGGGGCCCCAATCTCTGGAAACACCATATATTTT
TRBD1	TRBV28	TRBJ1-2	few	CASSRKLTGDYGYTF	TGTGCCAGCAGCCGTAAGCTGACAGGGGACTATGGCTACACCTTC
-	TRBV18	TRBJ2-7	-	CASSSTGSVTYEQYF	TGTGCCAGCTCAAGCACCGGGAGCGTCACCTACGAGCAGTACTTC
-	TRBV4-1	TRBJ1-5	-	CASSQDYRGSNQPQHF	TGCGCCAGCAGCCAAGATTATCGGGGGAGCAATCAGCCCCAGCATTTT
TRBD2	TRBV5-4	TRBJ2-7	-	CASSREGSSYEQYF	TGTGCCAGCAGCCGGGAGGGAAGCTCCTACGAGCAGTACTTC
TRBD1	TRBV5-1	TRBJ2-7	once	CASSLSHTGATYEQYF	TGCGCCAGCAGCTTGTCGCACACAGGGGCCACCTACGAGCAGTACTTC
-	TRBV27	TRBJ1-4	-	CASSLSDSGKLFF	TGTGCCAGCAGTTTATCTGACAGTGGGAAACTGTTTTTT
-	TRBV5-1	TRBJ2-2	-	CASSFQNDLAGELFF	TGCGCCAGCAGCTTCCAAAATGACCTAGCCGGGGAGCTGTTTTTT
-	TRBV21-1	TRBJ1-2	-	CASSHRDRSYGYTF	TGTGCCAGCAGCCACAGGGACAGATCTTATGGCTACACCTTC
-	TRBV5-1	TRBJ1-4	-	CATTGRGNNEKLFF	TGCGCCACCACAGGGAGGGGGAACAATGAAAAACTGTTTTTT
-	TRBV6-6	TRBJ2-1	-	CASSRSTGVGNEQFF	TGTGCCAGCAGTCGATCAACGGGAGTGGGAAATGAGCAGTTCTTC
TRBD2	TRBV6-5	TRBJ2-1	-	CASRTSGRNNEQFF	TGTGCCAGCAGGACTAGCGGGAGAAACAATGAGCAGTTCTTC
-	TRBV30	TRBJ1-1	-	CAWSRGWDTEAFF	TGTGCCTGGAGCCGGGGGTGGGACACTGAAGCTTTCTTT
-	TRBV5-6	TRBJ2-7	-	CASSPRFPTYEQYF	TGTGCCAGCAGCCCTAGGTTCCCAACCTACGAGCAGTACTTC
-	TRBV5-1	TRBJ2-2	-	CASSLLGRGTGELFF	TGCGCCAGCAGCTTGCTCGGAAGGGGCACCGGGGAGCTGTTTTTT
TRBD1	TRBV25-1	TRBJ2-7	-	CAQPGQSHPYEQYF	TGTGCCCAACCGGGACAGTCACACCCGTACGAGCAGTACTTC
TRBD1	TRBV28	TRBJ1-5	-	CASSSMTGVPPQHF	TGTGCCAGCAGTTCCATGACAGGGGTTCCCCCCCAGCATTTT
TRBD1	TRBV27	TRBJ1-1	many	CASSLRDRGNTEAFF	TGTGCCAGCAGTCTCCGGGACAGGGGGAACACTGAAGCTTTCTTT
-	TRBV4-1	TRBJ1-1	-	CASSQPRGWNTEAFF	TGCGCCAGCAGCCAGCCCAGGGGATGGAACACTGAAGCTTTCTTT
TRBD1	TRBV6-5	TRBJ1-2	-	CASSYPGQGALGYTF	TGTGCCAGCAGTTACCCCGGGCAGGGGGCTCTTGGCTACACCTTC
-	TRBV19	TRBJ1-1	-	CASSIGRGGSNTEAFF	TGTGCCAGTAGTATAGGCAGAGGGGGATCGAACACTGAAGCTTTCTTT
-	TRBV9	TRBJ1-1	few	CASSLTVSNTEAFF	TGTGCCAGCAGCCTCACAGTGTCCAACACTGAAGCTTTCTTT
-	TRBV5-5	TRBJ2-7	once	CASSGDLPPYEQYF	TGTGCCAGCAGCGGGGACTTGCCTCCCTACGAGCAGTACTTC
-	TRBV5-1	TRBJ2-7	once	CASSLVGWATYEQYF	TGCGCCAGCAGCTTGGTGGGTTGGGCTACCTACGAGCAGTACTTC
-	TRBV7-3	TRBJ1-1	-	CASSLNERGTEAFF	TGTGCCAGCAGCTTAAACGAGAGAGGGACTGAAGCTTTCTTT
TRBD2	TRBV6-2/TRBV6-3	TRBJ2-7	few	CASSYSMGLGPYEQYF	TGTGCCAGCAGTTACAGTATGGGACTAGGGCCCTACGAGCAGTACTTC
-	TRBV7-3	TRBJ2-3	-	CASSSTWSTDTQYF	TGTGCCAGCAGCTCGACATGGAGCACAGATACGCAGTATTTT
-	TRBV3-1/TRBV3-2	TRBJ2-1	-	CASSQLAYNEQFF	TGTGCCAGCAGCCAACTAGCTTACAATGAGCAGTTCTTC
TRBD2	TRBV7-9	TRBJ2-7	-	CASSQEGSGLYEQYF	TGTGCCAGCAGCCAGGAGGGTAGCGGGCTCTACGAGCAGTACTTC
TRBD1	TRBV4-2	TRBJ2-7	-	CASSQDPKDRGKSAYEQYF	TGTGCCAGCAGCCAAGATCCGAAGGACAGGGGGAAAAGCGCCTACGAGCAGTACTTC